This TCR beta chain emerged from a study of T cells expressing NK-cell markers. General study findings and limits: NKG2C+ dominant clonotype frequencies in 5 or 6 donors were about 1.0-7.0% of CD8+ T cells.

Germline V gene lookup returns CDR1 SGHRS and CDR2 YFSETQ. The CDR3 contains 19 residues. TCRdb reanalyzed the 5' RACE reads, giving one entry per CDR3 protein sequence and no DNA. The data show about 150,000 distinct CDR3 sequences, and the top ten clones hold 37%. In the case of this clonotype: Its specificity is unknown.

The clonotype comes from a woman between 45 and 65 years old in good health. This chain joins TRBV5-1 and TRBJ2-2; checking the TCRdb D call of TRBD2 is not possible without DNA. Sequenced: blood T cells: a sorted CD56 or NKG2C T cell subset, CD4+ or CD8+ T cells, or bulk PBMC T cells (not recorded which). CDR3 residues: CASSLPTSGFGANTGELFF.